The rows below give T cell receptor beta chains drawn from one sample of a study of blood T cell repertoires in COVID-19. Here immunoSEQ multiplex PCR was the method, and the copy in TCRdb shows in-frame clones only, minus some. The table lists around 180,000 clones, about four fifths of them singletons. Specimen: PBMCs or T cells enriched from blood (not recorded which). The receptors stem from a man over 45 who had recovered from COVID-19. Each CDR3 is given with its conserved first and last residue. The order of the fields is D gene, clone size, V gene, J gene, CDR3 DNA, CDR3 protein. D genes are given only for firm matches. Where a row states a size, it is once, few, many or the class of an expanded clone; other rows omit it.

>.|.|TRBV2|TRBJ2-1
TGTGCCAGCAGGGGGCTCCGGGCAGGGTTTTCCGATGAGCAGTTCTTC
CASRGLRAGFSDEQFF
>.|.|TRBV19|TRBJ2-3
TGTGCCAGTAGTCCCCGTCCCGGAGATACGCAGTATTTT
CASSPRPGDTQYF
>.|.|TRBV2|TRBJ2-5
TGTGCCAGCAGCGGAGGAGCGGCGGAGACCCAGTACTTC
CASSGGAAETQYF
>.|once|TRBV15|TRBJ1-6
TGTGCCACCAGCTTTCAGGGGAATAATTCACCCCTCCACTTT
CATSFQGNNSPLHF
>.|.|TRBV5-8|TRBJ2-7
TGTGCCAGCAGCTTGGCCGTTTCAGGCAGGGGGGACGAGCAGTACTTC
CASSLAVSGRGDEQYF
>TRBD1|.|TRBV19|TRBJ2-1
TGTGCCAGTAGGAGACAGGGAACCTACAATGAGCAGTTCTTC
CASRRQGTYNEQFF
>.|.|TRBV2|TRBJ1-5
TGTGCCAGCAGAAGAGAACAGGGAAGCAATCAGCCCCAGCATTTT
CASRREQGSNQPQHF
>TRBD2|.|TRBV7-8|TRBJ2-2
TGTGCCAGCAGCTCCCCCCCGAGCGGGGGGCCGGACGCGAACACCGGGGAGCTGTTTTTT
CASSSPPSGGPDANTGELFF
>.|.|TRBV12-3/TRBV12-4|TRBJ1-5
TGTGCCAGTGTAAGGGGAAGCAATCAGCCCCAGCATTTT
CASVRGSNQPQHF
>.|few|TRBV7-8|TRBJ2-6
TGTGCCAGCAGCTTAGAGTGGCTCCGCTCTGGGGCCAACGTCCTGACTTTC
CASSLEWLRSGANVLTF
>TRBD1|.|TRBV7-9|TRBJ1-2
TGTGCCAGCAGCTCCGGGACAGGGTCTTTGGACTATGGCTACACCTTC
CASSSGTGSLDYGYTF
>.|.|TRBV7-6|TRBJ1-1
TGTGCCAGCAGTTACCTCAGTGGGGCCGGCACTGAAGCTTTCTTT
CASSYLSGAGTEAFF
>.|.|TRBV19|TRBJ2-5
TGTGCCAGTAGTCCCGGACTGCTTTCGATCCAAGAGACCCAGTACTTC
CASSPGLLSIQETQYF
>.|.|TRBV13|TRBJ1-5
TGTGCCAGCAGCTTGGGGGCGGAACAGCCCCAGCATTTT
CASSLGAEQPQHF
>.|few|TRBV7-9|TRBJ1-6
TGTGCCAGCAGCTTCGGGAGGGATAATTCACCCCTCCACTTT
CASSFGRDNSPLHF